This TCR beta chain appears in the sequencing data of a study of blood T cells in healthy people across ages. Study in general: Template switching picked up about one barcoded beta molecule for each two T cells.

The use of a sample-barcoded 5' primer and a J-beta primer mix characterized a second PCR of about 6 to 12 cycles. TCRdb itself ran the 5' RACE reads through MiXCR, one entry per CDR3 protein. Of about 1.5 million distinct CDR3 sequences listed, less than 45% are singletons. Isolation per sample recovered at least 6 million PBMCs. The clonotype comes from a woman aged 18-30 years in good health. The material sequenced was blood.

CDR3 sequence (DNA): TGTGCCAGCAGCTTAGATTGGGCTAGTGCTTACGAGCAGTACTTC. Protein: CASSLDWASAYEQYF. The rearrangement links TRBV7-2 to TRBJ2-5; D is ambiguous. With the DNA end fitting TRBJ2-7 better, the J assignment may be wrong. The CDR3 totals 15 residues. The germline CDR1 and CDR2 sequences are SGHTA and FQGNSA.